The TCR beta chain described here comes from a study of high-grade serous ovarian cancer treatment subgroups. Tumor tissue was taken before any definitive surgery or chemotherapy was given. TCRdb keeps only in-frame clones here, not all; method: immunoSEQ multiplex PCR. The sample yields 10,000 to 12,000 clones, over 80% seen once. V was shortened by 3 bases and J by 3 bases, with 12 bases between the two germline ends. Germline V gives CDR1 LNHDA, CDR2 SQIVND (reference sequence). CDR3 length: 14 amino acids. In its sample, this clone was seen a few times. The same CDR3 also results from other DNA sequences found in this sample.

Material: tumor tissue. This TCR was recovered from a human donor with high-grade serous ovarian cancer. The V call is TRBV19, the J call TRBJ2-7; D is undetermined. CDR3 sequence (DNA): TGTGCCAGTAGTATTACTGGCGGAATCTACGAGCAGTACTTC. Translating it yields CASSITGGIYEQYF. Complete variable domain (other parts from reference TRBV19 and TRBJ2-7): DGGITQSPKYLFRKEGQNVTLSCEQNLNHDAMYWYRQDPGQGLRLIYYSQIVNDFQKGDIAEGYSVSREKKESFPLTVTSAQKNPTAFYLCASSITGGIYEQYFGPGTRLTVT.